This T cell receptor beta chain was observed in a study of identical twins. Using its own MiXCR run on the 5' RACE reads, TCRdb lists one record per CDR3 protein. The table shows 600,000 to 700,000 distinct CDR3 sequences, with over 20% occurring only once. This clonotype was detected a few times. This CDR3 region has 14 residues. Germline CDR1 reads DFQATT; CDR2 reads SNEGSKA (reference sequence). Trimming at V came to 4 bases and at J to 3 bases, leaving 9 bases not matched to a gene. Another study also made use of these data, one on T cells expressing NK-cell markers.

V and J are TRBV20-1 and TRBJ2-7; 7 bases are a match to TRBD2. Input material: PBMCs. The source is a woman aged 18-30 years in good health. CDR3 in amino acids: CSAIKAGRFYEQYF. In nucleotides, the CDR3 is TGCAGTGCTATCAAAGCGGGGCGGTTCTACGAGCAGTACTTC.